This record covers a single T cell receptor beta chain. This clone was counted between two and nine times. No cognate antigen has been identified for it. Base quality data are lacking; no much larger clone is found one base away. These data belong to a study of cytomegalovirus exposure and HLA in healthy donors (dated by TCRdb to about 2017). Notes on the research overall: In an earlier analysis of 587 of the donors, 276 Gb of sequence data and roughly 100 million unique TCR beta sequences from approximately 180 million T cells were reported. Besides the first cohort of 500 to 700 subjects, a separate validation cohort made up of roughly 120 different subjects was used. Typing coverage varied by locus: about 620-640 donors for A, B, C, DRB1 and DQB1; approximately 520 for DQA1; more than 600 for DPA1; more than 450 for DPB1. Alongside the repertoire data, information on donor age, sex, ethnicity and CMV serostatus was compiled. A later analysis re-analyzed previously published TCR beta repertoires from approximately 700 donors and added high-resolution HLA genotyping to study TCR occurrence patterns. The study aimed to test whether cataloging public T cell receptors could reveal signatures of past pathogen exposure. The later analysis used no new phenotypic data to find candidate immune exposures, relying instead on TCR beta sequences and their occurrence across donors. An earlier analysis of around 540 of the donors applied high-throughput TCR beta sequencing to assess whether each TCR beta V gene segment acted as functional or pseudogenic. A later genetic analysis took genome-wide SNP genotypes for about 65% of the 666 donors and used that subset as a discovery cohort. The genetic ancestry cluster associated with self-reported Caucasian donors included over 65% of the roughly 400 genotyped donors. To predict cytomegalovirus infection status, the study brought together high-throughput TCR immunosequencing, statistical association of individual TCRs with disease status, and machine learning. Using immunosequencing, the study profiled T cell repertoires from about 620 subjects and related those repertoires to cytomegalovirus serostatus. Roughly 5 DR-DQ haplotypes were handled as single units for association and clustering, since linkage in the cohort was strong. All discovery cohort repertoires had been generated on a single sequencing platform. Both class I and class II loci were covered by HLA typing, at four-digit resolution. Approximately 310 gigabases of sequencing data and roughly 90 million unique TCR sequences were included in an early release covering around 650 HLA-typed donors. Among some 400 genotyped donors of the cohort, an average of 235,054 unique TCR beta nucleotide sequences were sequenced per donor, roughly 18% of them non-productive. Overall results and qualifications from the work: In the study, approximately 160 TCR beta chains were listed as associated with cytomegalovirus. CMV serostatus was the only immune exposure information available for the cohort. Linkage disequilibrium might explain the correlated functional status among segregating V segments, but an unknown experimental factor could not be excluded. It was suggested by the authors that the approach could potentially be generalized to other disease states and immunological phenotypes. The presence/absence analyses assumed that sequencing depth was roughly uniform across donors, and that assumption may not be true. A later analysis reported that several top co-occurrence clusters appeared linked to parvovirus B19, influenza, CMV and Epstein-Barr virus. Broadly in line with IMGT annotations, most TCR beta V segments showed up in productive rearrangements about 87% or about 30% of the time in an earlier analysis of a few hundred of the donors. The cohort was sequenced for TCR beta chains only, and without alpha or paired-chain data the features that could be detected were limited. Because HLA typing was unavailable for some donors at each locus, only the typed subset was used in association tests. Compared with the approximately 670-donor mean, donors in an Asian-associated ancestry cluster had fewer N-insertions in productive TCRs, according to a later genetic analysis. Specific HLA alleles were associated with 16,951 TCR beta sequences at a false discovery rate of 0.05 in a later analysis. The classifier was reported to diagnose cytomegalovirus status with high specificity and sensitivity in both the original and validation cohorts. Because counts were too low, seventeen rarely observed V segments, including chromosome 9 orphons, were excluded from the earlier analysis of fewer than 650 of the donors. An association between a missense DCLRE1C variant and V-gene and J-gene trimming of TCR beta chains was found in a later genetic analysis and replicated in an independent cohort. According to a later analysis, most CMV-associated TCR beta chains appeared to be HLA-restricted, and the HLA associations seemed to be driven largely by CMV exposure. According to a later analysis, TCR association rates differed among HLA loci, with DRB1 alleles showing the most associated TCRs and HLA-C alleles showing the fewest. When HLA alleles, especially DR and DQ, strongly co-occurred, attributing TCR associations to individual alleles was difficult. Most TCR sequences were seen in very few donors, while some public TCRs were found in many individuals. A few of the identified cytomegalovirus-associated TCR beta chains were confirmed in vitro to be specific for cytomegalovirus antigens. A further reported finding was that TCR beta sequences accurately predicted the HLA-A and HLA-B alleles for most subjects in the first cohort. A cluster of highly shared sequence variants was judged likely to be a technical artifact of the sequencing pipeline. Compared with equally common non-associated chains, HLA-associated TCR beta chains in a later analysis were more clonally expanded and had lower generation probabilities. Some IMGT-functional V segments, including TRBV6-2 and TRBV6-3, could not be told apart with the 87-base-pair reads, so those segments were excluded.

Library preparation used the immunoSEQ multiplex PCR assay. For the multiplex PCR, a mixture combining 60 forward primers for TCR Vbeta segments and 13 reverse primers for TCR Jbeta segments was used. A multiplex PCR assay on genomic DNA amplified the CDR3 region of rearranged TCR beta genes. The amplified TCR beta libraries were sequenced on the Illumina HiSeq System as 87-base-pair reads. The original methods were these. A later analysis tallied around 87 million unique TCR beta chains across the 640 or so repertoires, and some 10 million of those chains were shared by two or more donors. A nearest-neighbor algorithm error-corrected the raw reads and collapsed the reads into unique sequences, merging closely related sequences to remove PCR and sequencing errors. V, D and J gene segments were assigned by aligning CDR3 sequences to IMGT reference sequences. For a sequence to be retained, a match of at least six nucleotides to both a V gene segment and a J gene segment was required. A rearrangement counted as productive if the CDR3 had no stop codons and remained in frame with V and J, and every other rearrangement counted as non-productive. CDR3 was defined according to IMGT convention as the region running from the second conserved V-encoded cysteine to the conserved J-encoded phenylalanine. The earlier analysis of 550 to 650 of the donors excluded any sequence lacking an unambiguous match to a single V gene segment. In an earlier analysis of a few hundred of the donors, a V segment was called functional when productive rearrangements were above 56.7%, and segregating when the standard deviation between donors exceeded 5%. A statistical classification framework was built to diagnose cytomegalovirus status from the catalog of TCR beta chain sequences. In a later analysis, TCR nucleotide sequences were compared against IMGT/GENE-DB human TR gene sequences so that V and J genes could be assigned. In a later analysis, CDR3 sequences and most-parsimonious VDJ recombination scenarios were assigned using the TCRdist pipeline. In a later analysis, every TCR beta chain was defined by the combination of its CDR3 amino acid sequence and its V-gene family, and reads without a unique V-gene family were dropped. A later analysis removed roughly 590 highly shared, low-generation-probability nucleotide sequences to deal with suspected cross-contamination and a sequencing artifact. In a later analysis, a clonal expansion index for each public chain was calculated from normalized within-repertoire ranks of inferred template counts. Generation probabilities in a later analysis came from a VDJ recombination model fitted to out-of-frame rearrangements, and those results were checked against IGoR. In a later analysis, TCR-TCR, TCR-HLA and TCR-CMV co-occurrence was scored with hypergeometric tests, and a repertoire-size bias correction was applied to TCR pairs. To estimate false discovery rates, a later analysis permuted the HLA or CMV assignments 20 times. In a later analysis, co-occurring TCRs were grouped using DBSCAN, and TCRdist sequence similarity was added for clustering within HLA-allele-positive subsets. Repertoires with fewer than 30,000 or more than 120,000 public chains were left out of co-occurrence clustering, as were a handful of repertoires with anomalous nucleotide sharing. TCRdb took this table from immuneACCESS and kept in-frame rearrangements with V and J called. Such tables lack part of the clones; where checked against another copy, unresolved V genes explain under half of the gap, and the rest is unexplained. That table furnishes V, J and clone size, whereas the DNA furnished D and trimming. The sample data list 130,000 to 150,000 clones, and about 76% of these were observed just once. The ten largest clones represent approximately 4% of the sample.

The V and J ends are trimmed by 8 bases and 0 bases, leaving 8 bases between them. Taken from cysteine to phenylalanine, the CDR3 has 13 residues. CDR3 DNA only is kept here, 39 bases in frame from base 1. The germline V gene yields SGHVS for CDR1 and FQNEAQ for CDR2. In total, roughly 710 healthy bone marrow donors made up the cohort. At the time of sampling, every cohort member was nominally healthy, though immune exposures that went unrecorded were likely present. The donor was CMV seronegative and belonged to the group of 350 to 400 seronegative cohort members. A peripheral blood sample was collected from each donor, and TCR beta sequencing was performed on peripheral blood mononuclear cells. The Qiagen DNeasy Blood Extraction Kit was used to extract genomic DNA from the blood cell samples.

The source is a man younger than 35 in good health and CMV-seronegative. The sequence is built from TRBV7-8 and TRBJ1-5; no D gene is confidently identified. Sequencing was done on a sample of PBMCs. The CDR3 protein sequence reads: CASAVGSNQPQHF. At the DNA level, the sequence is TGTGCCAGCGCGGTCGGTAGCAATCAGCCCCAGCATTTT.